The 8 T cell receptor beta chains given below trace back to one sample, sequenced in a study of CD8+ T cells in alopecia areata. Once RNA had been extracted, it was reverse transcribed into cDNA to act as the sequencing template. Method: immunoSEQ multiplex PCR; TCRdb's copy keeps in-frame clones and lacks some. Among 150,000 or so clones, about 54% were seen once, and the ten largest hold about 4.4%. The sample comprised CD4+ T cells sorted from blood. The receptors stem from a human donor in good health.

This clone was picked up a small number of times. The chain's CDR3 is CASSSQGGGEQYF. The CDR3, as DNA: TGTGCCAGCAGCTCCCAGGGAGGGGGCGAGCAGTACTTC. This chain links TRBV7-2 with TRBJ2-7, with D possibly TRBD2 on 7 matching bases. The germline gives CDR1 SGHTA, CDR2 FQGNSA. This CDR3 is built from 13 residues. V lost 4 bases and J 6 bases, leaving 13 bases between the germline ends.

This chain joins TRBV10-2 and TRBJ1-2, with D tentatively TRBD1 (5 bases). The V and J ends lost 2 bases and 10 bases respectively, with 11 bases between them. CDR1 and CDR2 (germline): WSHSY, SAAADI. This CDR3 comprises 12 residues. The CDR3 DNA reads TGCGCCAGCAGTGAGAGGGGCAGAGTCTACACCTTC. Translating gives CASSERGRVYTF.

The chain employs TRBV7-9 and TRBJ2-2, with a possible D match to TRBD2 (7 bases). The V end was cut by 5 bases, the J end by 1 base, with 14 bases between. This CDR3 is built from 16 residues. The germline V gene has CDR1 SEHNR and CDR2 FQNEAQ (reference sequence). CDR3 sequence: CASSPPGGQNTGELFF. The CDR3, as DNA: TGTGCCAGCAGCCCTCCGGGGGGACAGAACACCGGGGAGCTGTTTTTT.

This clone occurred a few times. The chain couples TRBV28 to TRBJ2-7; 7 bases line up with TRBD2. CDR3 length equals 11 residues. Germline V CDR1 and CDR2: MDHEN, SYDVKM. V lost 8 bases to trimming and J lost 2 bases; unmatched junction nucleotides: 0. CDR3 residues: CASAGAYEQYF. As DNA, the CDR3 is TGTGCCAGCGCGGGGGCCTACGAGCAGTACTTC.

The chain uses TRBV30 and TRBJ2-7, with 10 positions matching TRBD2. This CDR3 is built from 13 residues. Germline V gene sequence: CDR1 GTSNPN, CDR2 SVGIG (reference sequence). The V segment lost 5 bases and the J segment 3 bases; nucleotides outside the gene matches: 4. The CDR3 nucleotides read TGTGCCTGGCTGACTAGCGGGCGCTACGAGCAGTACTTC. Translated: CAWLTSGRYEQYF.

The chain is built from TRBV11-1 and TRBJ2-7, with TRBD1 matching over 12 bases. The CDR3 is 15 residues long. V shed 5 bases and J 2 bases; nucleotides not matched to a gene: 4. Looked up from germline, CDR1 is SGHAT and CDR2 is FQDESV (reference sequence). DNA of the CDR3: TGTGCCAGCAGCCGGGGACAGGGGGCCCCCTACGAGCAGTACTTC. It specifies CASSRGQGAPYEQYF.

V usage is TRBV30 and J usage is TRBJ2-2, with unresolved D. Per germline, CDR1 GTSNPN and CDR2 SVGIG (reference sequence). The CDR3 totals 13 residues. V lost 0 bases to trimming and J lost 1 base, with 3 bases between them. This chain's CDR3 is CAWSVQNTGELFF. The CDR3 DNA is TGTGCCTGGAGTGTGCAGAACACCGGGGAGCTGTTTTTT.

The V gene is TRBV28, the J gene TRBJ2-7, with no clear D. The germline V gene encodes CDR1 MDHEN and CDR2 SYDVKM. The CDR3 is 13 residues long. V dropped 7 bases and J dropped 2 bases, with 12 bases sitting between them. The CDR3 DNA reads TGTGCCAGCACCTACCCCCCAACCTACGAGCAGTACTTC. It specifies CASTYPPTYEQYF.